The source of this T cell receptor (beta chain) is a study of blood T cell repertoires in COVID-19. In the study overall: In each case, the material was cDNA or gDNA derived from T cells, B-cell-depleted T cells, or PBMCs.

Deletions cut 3 bases from V and 2 bases from J, with 11 bases between. There are 15 residues in the CDR3. CDR1 LNHDA and CDR2 SQIVND come from the germline V gene (reference sequence). Per the original data handling: Quantification of nucleated cells was approximated via reference gene primer amplification. Repertoires were generated with immunoSEQ multiplex PCR, while TCRdb's copy carries only in-frame clones and drops some. That table supplies the V and J calls and clone size; D and trimming were determined from the DNA. The table includes hundreds of thousands of clones, roughly 90% detected once.

The material sequenced was peripheral blood. The clonotype originates from a woman aged 60-75 years with acute or convalescent COVID-19. V usage is TRBV19 and J usage is TRBJ1-5; TRBD1 might be the D (5 bases). The CDR3 DNA reads TGTGCCAGTAGTATTTCAGGGTTAGGCAATCAGCCCCAGCATTTT. This codes for CASSISGLGNQPQHF.